By share of the sample, the clone carrying this TCR beta chain is large (0.1 to 1%). Its antigen is still unknown. The sample is drawn from a study of PD-1 blockade in mismatch repair-deficient tumors. For the study at large: Enrolled 2013-2016, patients had progressing, pretreated mismatch repair-deficient cancers of approximately 13 types.

Sequencing was performed with immunoSEQ multiplex PCR; in TCRdb, only in-frame clones are kept and a portion is missing. This sample yields about 16,000 clones, of which approximately 84% are seen a single time; about 17% belongs to the top ten. Trimming removed 2 bases at V and 3 bases at J, with 8 bases between. The CDR3 has 13 amino acids. Germline lookup yields CDR1 LNHDA and CDR2 SQIVND (reference sequence). PCR or immunohistochemistry showed mismatch repair deficiency in every enrolled patient. TCR sequencing covered a few patients who responded to pembrolizumab. Study-wide findings and caveats: Tumor-resident clones, often undetectable pretreatment in blood, expanded then contracted after pembrolizumab.

This chain joins TRBV19 and TRBJ2-7, with TRBD1 as a possible D gene (6 bases). The TCR sequence derives from an adult with mismatch repair-deficient cancer. This material consisted of PBMCs, taken before pembrolizumab treatment. The CDR3 nucleotides are TGTGCCAGTAGTATAACAGGGAACTACGAGCAGTACTTC. This codes for CASSITGNYEQYF.